This T cell receptor (beta chain) was recovered during a study of Graves' ophthalmopathy and Graves' hyperthyroidism. Study-level findings and limits: Blood samples also showed most expanded thyroid clonotypes exceeding 0.001 frequency.

Investigators amplified TCR beta CDR3 regions from RNA transcripts. The authors performed first-round RT-PCR with HTBI primers and then a second-round multiplex PCR. From the multiplex PCR reads, TCRdb called clonotypes with MiXCR, one entry per CDR3 protein. Of about 25,000 distinct CDR3 sequences in the sample, approximately 48% are singletons; the top ten hold 6.5%. The CDR3 is 17 residues long. The germline gives CDR1 MDHEN, CDR2 SYDVKM. J lost 6 bases, V lost 0 bases, and 3 bases had no gene match. From fresh peripheral blood, over 9 ml in volume, the PBMCs were obtained. The table lists this clonotype with many counts. The antigen is undetermined.

The clonotype originates from an adult woman with stable Graves' hyperthyroidism. This sequence joins TRBV28 and TRBJ2-2; 14 bases match TRBD2. Sequenced sample: peripheral blood. The CDR3, as DNA: TGTGCCAGCAGTTTATGGAGACTAGCGGGAGGGCCCGGGGAGCTGTTTTTT. Protein product: CASSLWRLAGGPGELFF.